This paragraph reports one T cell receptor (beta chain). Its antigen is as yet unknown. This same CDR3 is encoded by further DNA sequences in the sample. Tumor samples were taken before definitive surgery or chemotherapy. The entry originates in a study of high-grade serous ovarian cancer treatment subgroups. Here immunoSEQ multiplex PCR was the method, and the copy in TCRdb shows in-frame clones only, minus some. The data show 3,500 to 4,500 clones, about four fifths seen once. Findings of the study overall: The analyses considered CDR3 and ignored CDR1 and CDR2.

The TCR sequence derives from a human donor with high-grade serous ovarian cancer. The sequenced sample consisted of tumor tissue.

CDR3 loop: CASSVRVGTGNTIYF. CDR3 bases: TGTGCCAGCAGTGTCCGCGTGGGTACTGGAAACACCATATATTTT. V gene TRBV9 combines with J gene TRBJ1-3; no reliable D call. CDR3 length equals 15 residues. Germline lookup yields CDR1 SGDLS and CDR2 YYNGEE. The germline V and J ends were trimmed by 5 bases and 2 bases, with 14 bases remaining between them.